This T cell receptor (beta chain) was sequenced in a study of regulatory and conventional T cells in RAG deficiency. Study conclusions and caveats: Other subsets showed 8.5 to 10-fold reductions, but Treg unique TCR beta sequences fell roughly 97-fold in these patients. Omenn patients showed >85% Treg-Tconv overlap and shorter CDR3 lengths.

Sequencing used immunoSEQ multiplex PCR; TCRdb keeps in-frame clones, though not all of them. The sample has 34,000 or so clones, roughly 90% seen once. The CDR3 covers 14 residues. CDR1 and CDR2 from the germline V gene are SGHAT and FQNNGV. Germline trimming cut 5 bases from V and 5 bases from J; bases unmatched to any gene: 4. In the case of this clone: The antigen is undetermined.

This sample was shared with a second study, whose subject was regulatory T cells. From that paper: The primer mix had 52 TRBV and 13 TRBJ primers. In patients, unique TRB V-J pairs were restricted and V/J usage skewed, especially in Tregs.

The chain has TRBV11-2 and TRBJ2-5; 11 nucleotides line up with TRBD2. The material sequenced was CD8+ T cells sorted from blood. The sequence was collected from a human donor in good health. The CDR3 protein is CASSPGLAGETQYF. For the CDR3, the DNA is TGTGCCAGCAGCCCTGGACTAGCGGGCGAGACCCAGTACTTC.